This TCR beta chain was identified in a study of blood T cell repertoires in COVID-19. In the study overall: Acute and convalescent COVID-19 samples came from the United States, Italy and Spain. The cDNA or gDNA used as material had been derived from T cells, B-cell-depleted T cells, or PBMCs.

The CDR3 sequence is 17 residues long. Germline CDR1 reads SEHNR; CDR2 reads FQNEAQ (reference sequence). The V and J ends lost 3 bases and 0 bases, in that order; junction bases with no gene match: 8. In the source study's methods: Reference gene primer amplification gave estimated nucleated cell counts. Produced via immunoSEQ multiplex PCR; TCRdb's table is partial and in-frame only. V and J calls and clone size are as listed in that table; D and trimming were resolved from the DNA. The sample lists approximately 35,000 clones, around 90% occurring once. Sequences were obtained from peripheral blood. This TCR derives from a human donor in a cohort sampled during active COVID-19. The V and J genes are TRBV7-9 and TRBJ2-3; 8 bases agree with TRBD1. The CDR3 DNA sequence: TGTGCCAGCAGCTTGGACAGGGCGATTATTAGCACAGATACGCAGTATTTT. It yields the protein CASSLDRAIISTDTQYF.